The sequence of this TCR beta chain was determined in a study of blood T cell repertoires in COVID-19. Study-wide background: Some COVID-19 samples were acute and others convalescent; all came from the United States, Italy and Spain. Sample material is recorded as cDNA or gDNA derived from T cells, B-cell-depleted T cells, or PBMCs.

Assignment of participants to cohorts was predicated upon participant-reported clinical history. How the authors handled the data: By means of reference gene primer amplification, nucleated cell counts were estimated. Libraries were prepared by immunoSEQ multiplex PCR; TCRdb keeps only in-frame clonotypes and omits some of them. That table supplies the V and J calls and clone size; D and trimming were determined from the DNA. This sample yields some 210,000 clones, of which approximately 81% are seen a single time; around 10% belongs to the top ten. The V gene's germline CDR1 is MDHEN and CDR2 SYDVKM. This CDR3 contains 15 residues. Germline trimming cut 2 bases from V and 1 base from J; bases unmatched to any gene: 2.

The clonotype originates from a woman in her forties or fifties with acute COVID-19. The source material was PBMCs or T cells enriched from blood (not recorded which). This sequence joins TRBV28 and TRBJ2-5, with 9 nucleotides matching TRBD2. The CDR3 bases are TGTGCCAGCAGTTTAGCGGGGGGGCCCCAAGAGACCCAGTACTTC. Translating gives CASSLAGGPQETQYF.